This T cell receptor (beta chain) was found in a study of T cells and Merkel cell carcinoma outcomes. Notes on the study in general: Reportedly, T-cell repertoire with density predicts Merkel cell carcinoma outcomes.

About this clone itself: Its antigen is unknown.

The assay was immunoSEQ multiplex PCR, and TCRdb's table has in-frame clones only and misses some. The sample holds 15,000 to 16,000 clones, roughly 80% seen once. The clonotype originates from a human donor with Merkel cell carcinoma. Sequenced: tumor tissue from Merkel cell carcinoma.

The CDR3 is CASSLALEVAETQYF. CDR3 coding DNA: TGCGCCAGCAGCTTGGCCCTGGAGGTGGCGGAGACCCAGTACTTC. The chain joins TRBV5-1 to TRBJ2-5; TRBD2 is a possible D gene (5 bases). Per the germline V gene, CDR1 is SGHRS and CDR2 is YFSETQ. This CDR3 region has 15 residues. Trimming removed 0 bases at V and 5 bases at J, with 14 bases between.